This T cell receptor beta chain was observed in a study of CD8+CD57+ T cells in acquired aplastic anemia. Whole-study context: Isolated CD4+ and CD8+ cells, once sorted, yielded DNA averaging roughly 3.4 ug. Healthy donor CD4+ samples were sequenced to a depth that averaged around 9.8 million reads.

A note on this clonotype: As yet, its antigen is unknown. At one boundary the junction diverges from the germline segment, which might be a read error.

Notes on the study in general: CD8+ Simpson's diversity in patients was not significantly different from that in controls.

TCR beta VDJ combinations and CDR3 sequences were profiled from genomic DNA. TCRdb processed the reads anew with MiXCR; each CDR3 protein has one entry. Among around 150,000 distinct CDR3 sequences listed, around 45% were seen once. Germline V CDR1 and CDR2: SSHAT, FNYEAQ (reference sequence). The CDR3 runs 13 residues. The receptor comes from a human donor in good health. The V gene is TRBV7-7, the J gene TRBJ2-2; D uncertain. Sequenced: sorted CD4+, CD8+, or CD8+CD57+ T cells (not recorded which) from PBMCs. This CDR3 is CAGSLADAGELFF. CDR3 coding DNA: TGTGCCGGCAGCTTAGCAGACGCCGGGGAGCTGTTTTTT.